Listed below are T cell receptor beta chains from one sample, sequenced in a study of Graves' ophthalmopathy and Graves' hyperthyroidism. TCRdb fed the multiplex PCR reads into MiXCR, producing one record per CDR3 protein. The sample consists of approximately 330,000 distinct CDR3 sequences, about 17% of them appearing once. Sequences were obtained from peripheral blood. The receptors were gathered from an adult man with Graves' ophthalmopathy. CDR3s include the opening cysteine and the closing phenylalanine or tryptophan. D genes are given only for firm matches. Clone sizes are given selectively: once, few, many, or a class where the clone is expanded.

J gene: TRBJ2-5
clone size: many
V gene: TRBV20-1
D gene: TRBD2
CDR3 protein: CSVTSGGGETQYF
CDR3 DNA: TGCAGTGTCACAAGCGGGGGGGGAGAGACCCAGTACTTC

J gene: TRBJ1-2
clone size: many
V gene: TRBV20-1
D gene: TRBD1
CDR3 protein: CSASAGGVGYGYTF
CDR3 DNA: TGCAGTGCTTCGGCAGGGGGCGTCGGCTATGGCTACACCTTC

J gene: TRBJ1-2
clone size: many
V gene: TRBV5-1
D gene: .
CDR3 protein: CASSLGGSRGYTF
CDR3 DNA: TGCGCCAGCAGCTTGGGGGGTTCTCGTGGCTACACCTTC

J gene: TRBJ1-3
clone size: many
V gene: TRBV20-1
D gene: .
CDR3 protein: CSAISGSGNTIYF
CDR3 DNA: TGCAGTGCCATAAGCGGCTCTGGAAACACCATATATTTT

J gene: TRBJ1-5
clone size: few
V gene: TRBV12-3/TRBV12-4
D gene: .
CDR3 protein: CASSPEGGGSNQPQHF
CDR3 DNA: TGTGCCAGCAGTCCCGAAGGTGGGGGCAGCAATCAGCCCCAGCATTTT

J gene: TRBJ2-2
clone size: many
V gene: TRBV3-1
D gene: TRBD1
CDR3 protein: CASSQIGGDTGELFF
CDR3 DNA: TGTGCCAGCAGCCAAATAGGGGGCGACACCGGGGAGCTGTTTTTT

J gene: TRBJ2-2
clone size: many
V gene: TRBV6-1
D gene: .
CDR3 protein: CASSLNWGRGTGELFF
CDR3 DNA: TGTGCCAGCAGCTTGAACTGGGGCCGTGGCACCGGGGAGCTGTTTTTT

J gene: TRBJ2-4
clone size: many
V gene: TRBV5-1
D gene: .
CDR3 protein: CASSWEHGTQNIQYF
CDR3 DNA: TGCGCCAGCAGCTGGGAACACGGAACACAAAACATTCAGTACTTC

J gene: TRBJ1-5
clone size: many
V gene: TRBV20-1
D gene: .
CDR3 protein: CSARARGHQGGGNQPQHF
CDR3 DNA: TGCAGTGCTAGGGCTAGGGGCCATCAGGGAGGAGGGAATCAGCCCCAGCATTTT

J gene: TRBJ2-2
clone size: .
V gene: TRBV3-1
D gene: .
CDR3 protein: CASSRTGAAGELFF
CDR3 DNA: TGTGCCAGCAGCCGCACGGGGGCCGCCGGGGAGCTGTTTTTT

J gene: TRBJ1-1
clone size: .
V gene: TRBV6-1
D gene: .
CDR3 protein: CASYDKALNTEAFF
CDR3 DNA: TGTGCCTCCTACGACAAGGCCTTGAACACTGAAGCTTTCTTT

J gene: TRBJ1-5
clone size: many
V gene: TRBV4-1
D gene: TRBD1
CDR3 protein: CASSQLQGNQPQHF
CDR3 DNA: TGCGCCAGCAGCCAATTACAGGGGAATCAGCCCCAGCATTTT

J gene: TRBJ1-1
clone size: many
V gene: TRBV19
D gene: .
CDR3 protein: CASTRGLSTEAFF
CDR3 DNA: TGTGCCAGTACACGGGGGCTTAGCACTGAAGCTTTCTTT

J gene: TRBJ1-2
clone size: many
V gene: TRBV12-3/TRBV12-4
D gene: .
CDR3 protein: CASSLAGGFGGYTF
CDR3 DNA: TGTGCCAGCAGTTTAGCAGGGGGGTTTGGAGGCTACACCTTC

J gene: TRBJ1-1
clone size: few
V gene: TRBV24-1
D gene: .
CDR3 protein: CATSDFRGKVGAFF
CDR3 DNA: TGTGCCACCAGTGATTTTCGGGGGAAGGTTGGAGCTTTCTTT

J gene: TRBJ1-5
clone size: many
V gene: TRBV19
D gene: .
CDR3 protein: CASSRGFSSNQPQHF
CDR3 DNA: TGTGCCAGTAGTAGGGGGTTTTCGAGCAATCAGCCCCAGCATTTT

J gene: TRBJ2-7
clone size: many
V gene: TRBV12-3/TRBV12-4
D gene: .
CDR3 protein: CASSPPLGAGSYEQYF
CDR3 DNA: TGTGCCAGCAGTCCCCCTTTGGGGGCGGGTAGTTACGAGCAGTACTTC

J gene: TRBJ1-1
clone size: many
V gene: TRBV27
D gene: .
CDR3 protein: CASSFRAAPPGTEAFF
CDR3 DNA: TGTGCCAGCAGTTTTAGGGCAGCTCCCCCGGGGACTGAAGCTTTCTTT

J gene: TRBJ1-3
clone size: many
V gene: TRBV18
D gene: .
CDR3 protein: CASSPSLTPSGNTIYF
CDR3 DNA: TGTGCCAGCTCACCAAGTCTGACTCCCTCTGGAAACACCATATATTTT

J gene: TRBJ2-5
clone size: many
V gene: TRBV5-1
D gene: TRBD1
CDR3 protein: CASSYRQGGQTQYF
CDR3 DNA: TGCGCCAGCAGCTACCGACAGGGTGGACAGACCCAGTACTTC

J gene: TRBJ1-5
clone size: many
V gene: TRBV5-1
D gene: .
CDR3 protein: CASSLEGGRNQPQHF
CDR3 DNA: TGCGCCAGCAGCTTAGAAGGGGGTCGCAATCAGCCCCAGCATTTT

J gene: TRBJ2-7
clone size: many
V gene: TRBV20-1
D gene: .
CDR3 protein: CSALQGSSSYEQYF
CDR3 DNA: TGCAGTGCTCTACAGGGATCTAGCTCCTACGAGCAGTACTTC

J gene: TRBJ2-7
clone size: many
V gene: TRBV27
D gene: .
CDR3 protein: CASSFFPYEQYF
CDR3 DNA: TGTGCCAGCAGTTTCTTCCCGTACGAGCAGTACTTC

J gene: TRBJ1-2
clone size: many
V gene: TRBV10-3
D gene: TRBD1
CDR3 protein: CAISGTGLMGYTF
CDR3 DNA: TGTGCCATCAGTGGGACAGGGTTGATGGGCTACACCTTC

J gene: TRBJ2-5
clone size: .
V gene: TRBV6-5
D gene: TRBD2
CDR3 protein: CASSNTSGDQETQYF
CDR3 DNA: TGTGCCAGCAGTAACACTAGCGGCGACCAAGAGACTCAGTACTTC

J gene: TRBJ2-5
clone size: many
V gene: TRBV20-1
D gene: TRBD1
CDR3 protein: CSARYSGTGVETQYF
CDR3 DNA: TGCAGTGCTAGATATTCCGGGACAGGGGTCGAGACCCAGTACTTC

J gene: TRBJ1-1
clone size: .
V gene: TRBV6-1
D gene: .
CDR3 protein: CASSTIVDTEAFF
CDR3 DNA: TGTGCCAGCAGTACAATAGTAGACACTGAAGCTTTCTTT

J gene: TRBJ2-7
clone size: many
V gene: TRBV9
D gene: .
CDR3 protein: CASSVGGDPSVGYEQYF
CDR3 DNA: TGTGCCAGCAGCGTAGGAGGGGACCCTAGCGTCGGCTACGAGCAGTACTTC

J gene: TRBJ1-1
clone size: many
V gene: TRBV6-1
D gene: .
CDR3 protein: CASRLTIGTEAFF
CDR3 DNA: TGTGCCAGCAGACTAACAATCGGCACTGAAGCTTTCTTT

J gene: TRBJ2-5
clone size: .
V gene: TRBV10-3
D gene: .
CDR3 protein: CAIKAGVGETQYF
CDR3 DNA: TGTGCCATCAAGGCAGGGGTTGGAGAGACCCAGTACTTC

J gene: TRBJ1-1
clone size: many
V gene: TRBV19
D gene: TRBD1
CDR3 protein: CASRRWGQGNESLAFF
CDR3 DNA: TGTGCCAGTAGACGGTGGGGACAGGGGAATGAGAGTCTGGCTTTCTTT

J gene: TRBJ1-2
clone size: many
V gene: TRBV7-2
D gene: .
CDR3 protein: CASSPGWGPNYGYTF
CDR3 DNA: TGTGCCAGCAGCCCTGGGTGGGGGCCCAACTATGGCTACACCTTC

J gene: TRBJ1-3
clone size: many
V gene: TRBV12-3/TRBV12-4
D gene: .
CDR3 protein: CASTNGVPGNTIYF
CDR3 DNA: TGTGCCAGCACCAACGGGGTACCTGGAAACACCATATATTTT

J gene: TRBJ2-4
clone size: many
V gene: TRBV4-1
D gene: .
CDR3 protein: CASSQFRTENIQYF
CDR3 DNA: TGCGCCAGCAGCCAATTCAGGACGGAAAACATTCAGTACTTC

J gene: TRBJ2-7
clone size: many
V gene: TRBV7-6
D gene: .
CDR3 protein: CASRGGASYEQYF
CDR3 DNA: TGTGCCAGCAGGGGGGGGGCCTCCTACGAGCAGTACTTC

J gene: TRBJ1-5
clone size: many
V gene: TRBV30
D gene: .
CDR3 protein: CAWSQGSQPQHF
CDR3 DNA: TGTGCCTGGAGCCAGGGAAGTCAGCCCCAGCATTTT

J gene: TRBJ1-1
clone size: .
V gene: TRBV3-1
D gene: .
CDR3 protein: CASSQGARDLGAFF
CDR3 DNA: TGTGCCAGCAGCCAAGGTGCTCGAGATCTCGGAGCTTTCTTT

J gene: TRBJ2-7
clone size: .
V gene: TRBV27
D gene: TRBD2
CDR3 protein: CASSFSGRVQYF
CDR3 DNA: TGTGCCAGCAGTTTCTCCGGGAGGGTGCAGTACTTC

J gene: TRBJ2-7
clone size: .
V gene: TRBV6-2/TRBV6-3
D gene: .
CDR3 protein: CASSLPRTRSYEQYF
CDR3 DNA: TGTGCCAGCAGTCTCCCGCGGACTCGCAGCTACGAGCAGTACTTC

J gene: TRBJ1-2
clone size: many
V gene: TRBV5-1
D gene: .
CDR3 protein: CASSLDGQGPYGYTF
CDR3 DNA: TGCGCCAGCAGCCTAGACGGGCAGGGGCCCTATGGCTACACCTTC

J gene: TRBJ2-2
clone size: .
V gene: TRBV7-2
D gene: .
CDR3 protein: CASSHTRNTGELFF
CDR3 DNA: TGTGCCAGCAGCCATACAAGAAACACCGGGGAGCTGTTTTTT

J gene: TRBJ1-2
clone size: many
V gene: TRBV3-1
D gene: TRBD1
CDR3 protein: CASSPGDRALSYTF
CDR3 DNA: TGTGCCAGCAGCCCCGGGGACAGGGCCCTCTCCTACACCTTC

J gene: TRBJ1-5
clone size: many
V gene: TRBV12-3/TRBV12-4
D gene: .
CDR3 protein: CASSRSNQPQHF
CDR3 DNA: TGTGCCAGCAGCCGTAGCAATCAGCCCCAGCATTTT

J gene: TRBJ2-7
clone size: many
V gene: TRBV29-1
D gene: TRBD2
CDR3 protein: CSVEVRVLAGGFYEQYF
CDR3 DNA: TGCAGCGTTGAAGTTCGTGTACTAGCGGGAGGTTTCTACGAGCAGTACTTC

J gene: TRBJ1-2
clone size: many
V gene: TRBV14
D gene: .
CDR3 protein: CASKNYGYTF
CDR3 DNA: TGTGCCAGCAAGAACTATGGCTACACCTTC

J gene: TRBJ1-1
clone size: .
V gene: TRBV29-1
D gene: .
CDR3 protein: CSADIQNTEAFF
CDR3 DNA: TGCAGCGCAGATATACAGAACACTGAAGCTTTCTTT

J gene: TRBJ2-7
clone size: many
V gene: TRBV15
D gene: TRBD2
CDR3 protein: CATSRDAREGFHEQYF
CDR3 DNA: TGTGCCACCAGCAGAGATGCACGGGAGGGCTTCCACGAGCAGTACTTC

J gene: TRBJ1-5
clone size: .
V gene: TRBV12-3/TRBV12-4
D gene: TRBD1
CDR3 protein: CASSETGPNQPQHF
CDR3 DNA: TGTGCCAGCAGTGAGACAGGGCCCAATCAGCCCCAGCATTTT

J gene: TRBJ1-1
clone size: many
V gene: TRBV7-3
D gene: TRBD1
CDR3 protein: CASSLAGGNTEAFF
CDR3 DNA: TGTGCCAGCAGCTTGGCAGGGGGGAACACTGAAGCTTTCTTT

J gene: TRBJ2-5
clone size: .
V gene: TRBV30
D gene: .
CDR3 protein: CAWSRRGAETQYF
CDR3 DNA: TGTGCCTGGAGTCGACGGGGAGCAGAGACCCAGTACTTC

J gene: TRBJ2-7
clone size: few
V gene: TRBV28
D gene: .
CDR3 protein: CASSTPDILKAYEQYF
CDR3 DNA: TGTGCCAGCAGTACCCCGGACATCCTAAAAGCTTACGAGCAGTACTTC

J gene: TRBJ1-2
clone size: many
V gene: TRBV30
D gene: .
CDR3 protein: CACSNRVGYTF
CDR3 DNA: TGTGCCTGTTCGAACAGGGTTGGCTACACCTTC

J gene: TRBJ1-1
clone size: few
V gene: TRBV13
D gene: .
CDR3 protein: CATSLSDTEAFF
CDR3 DNA: TGTGCCACCAGCTTAAGTGACACTGAAGCTTTCTTT

J gene: TRBJ1-1
clone size: .
V gene: TRBV11-1
D gene: TRBD1
CDR3 protein: CASRKPGQGNTEAFF
CDR3 DNA: TGTGCCAGCAGAAAACCCGGACAGGGGAACACTGAAGCTTTCTTT

J gene: TRBJ1-2
clone size: many
V gene: TRBV20-1
D gene: .
CDR3 protein: CSASDSRTLPAYGYTF
CDR3 DNA: TGCAGTGCTTCCGATTCCAGAACTCTCCCGGCGTATGGCTACACCTTC